The 14 T cell receptor beta chains below all came from one sample that was sequenced in a study of shared clonotypes between healthy human individuals. Assay used: immunoSEQ multiplex PCR; TCRdb lists only in-frame clones, some missing. The sample has 2 million to 2.5 million clones; around 92% are singletons. The sample consisted of naive CD4+ T cells from PBMCs. Subset in this sample: CD45RA+ positively selected. The receptor set was obtained from a man aged 18 to 30 in good health. Some clones in this sample may be carry-over from other donors' samples.

This clone was observed once. The chain joins TRBV30 to TRBJ2-6, with D possibly TRBD1 on 6 matching bases. This CDR3 has 17 residues. Trimming left V 1 base short and J 1 base short, with 14 bases between. Germline V lookup: CDR1 GTSNPN, CDR2 SVGIG (reference sequence). The CDR3 loop is CAWSAHLDRSGANVLTF. CDR3 DNA sequence: TGTGCCTGGAGTGCCCACTTAGACAGGTCTGGGGCCAACGTCCTGACTTTC.

The chain carries TRBV5-1 and TRBJ2-1; TRBD2 matches at 9 bases. This CDR3 has 17 residues. V lost 0 bases and J lost 2; bases outside the gene matches: 6. Per the germline V gene, CDR1 is SGHRS and CDR2 is YFSETQ. CDR3 amino acids: CASSLARGLAAYNEQFF. CDR3 in DNA: TGCGCCAGCAGCTTGGCGCGGGGACTAGCAGCCTACAATGAGCAGTTCTTC.

The chain has TRBV25-1 and TRBJ1-1; D call uncertain. Germline V gene lookup returns CDR1 MGHDK and CDR2 SYGVNS. V shed 3 bases and J shed 5 bases, with 13 bases lying between them. The CDR3 contains 14 residues. The CDR3 DNA reads TGTGCCAGCAGTGACCTGAGGAGCTCGACTGAAGCTTTCTTT. This gives the protein CASSDLRSSTEAFF.

V is TRBV27 and J is TRBJ1-4; the D is unclear. This CDR3 is 16 amino acids long. The germline V and J ends were trimmed by 3 bases and 8 bases, with 19 bases remaining between them. Per the germline V gene, CDR1 is MNHEY and CDR2 is SMNVEV (reference sequence). CDR3 DNA sequence: TGTGCCAGCAGTTTTGGACCCTCGGCGGCAAGAGAAAAACTGTTTTTT. Amino acids: CASSFGPSAAREKLFF.

This chain uses TRBV18 with TRBJ2-1, with D possibly being TRBD2 (5 bases). Per germline, CDR1 KGHSH and CDR2 LQKENI. The germline V and J ends were trimmed by 0 bases and 0 bases, with 9 bases remaining between them. The CDR3 loop spans 16 amino acids. CDR3 DNA: TGTGCCAGCTCACCACCGACGGGGAGCTCCTACAATGAGCAGTTCTTC. Translation: CASSPPTGSSYNEQFF.

The chain joins TRBV9 to TRBJ1-6, with D hard to call. V was cut by 0 bases and J by 9 bases, with 16 bases left in between. CDR3 length: 16 residues. The germline V gene has CDR1 SGDLS and CDR2 YYNGEE. CDR3 protein: CASSVAPPGIPSPLHF. The DNA of the CDR3 is TGTGCCAGCAGCGTAGCCCCCCCGGGGATTCCTTCACCCCTCCACTTT.

In its sample, this clone was seen once. The V gene is TRBV29-1, the J gene TRBJ1-2, with D tentatively TRBD1 (5 bases). Germline CDR1 reads SQVTM; CDR2 reads ANQGSEA. CDR3 length equals 13 residues. V was cut by 5 bases and J by 6 bases, with 16 bases left in between. The CDR3 protein is CSVQSREGDGYTF. CDR3 nucleotide sequence: TGCAGCGTTCAGTCCAGGGAAGGCGATGGCTACACCTTC.

The genes are TRBV29-1 and TRBJ2-2; weak D call: TRBD2 (6 bases). This CDR3 is built from 11 residues. V lost 4 bases and J 7 bases, leaving 7 bases between the germline ends. CDR1 is SQVTM, CDR2 ANQGSEA, per germline. CDR3 nucleotides: TGCAGCGTTGGGGAGGTCGGGGAGCTGTTTTTT. Its protein product is CSVGEVGELFF.

This clone has only one observation. The CDR3 here is CASSETPNEKLFF. The CDR3 DNA reads TGTGCCAGCAGCGAAACCCCTAATGAAAAACTGTTTTTT. The chain is built from TRBV5-4 and TRBJ1-4; D unclear. Germline assignment: CDR1 SGHNT and CDR2 YYREEE (reference sequence). V was pared by 4 bases and J by 3 bases, with 7 bases between. This CDR3 contains 13 residues.

The rearrangement links TRBV5-1 to TRBJ2-7; D unresolved. The V gene's germline CDR1 is SGHRS and CDR2 YFSETQ. The CDR3 extends over 13 amino acids. Trimming took off 6 bases at V and 3 bases at J, with 13 bases between the two ends. CDR3 nucleotide sequence: TGCGCCAGCACCACCCCGGATCGCTACGAGCAGTACTTC. It codes for CASTTPDRYEQYF.

The genes are TRBV2 and TRBJ2-1; perhaps TRBD1 as D (5 bases). The V and J ends lost 6 bases and 4 bases respectively, with 10 bases between them. The CDR3 length is 13 residues. Germline assignment: CDR1 SNHLY and CDR2 FYNNEI. The CDR3 nucleotides read TGTGCCAGCAGAGGTCAGGGATACAATGAGCAGTTCTTC. It codes for CASRGQGYNEQFF.

This chain uses TRBV11-2 with TRBJ2-7; no clear D gene. The V gene's germline CDR1 is SGHAT and CDR2 FQNNGV. V was pared by 1 base and J by 2 bases, with 15 bases between. The CDR3 covers 16 residues. CDR3 bases: TGTGCCAGCAGCTTAGTAATCGGATCAGGTCCCTACGAGCAGTACTTC. The encoded protein is CASSLVIGSGPYEQYF.

The J gene is TRBJ2-5, the V gene TRBV11-1; D not certain. CDR3 length equals 12 residues. The ends were cut back, 7 bases at V and 5 bases at J, with 11 bases in the middle. In germline, CDR1 is SGHAT, CDR2 FQDESV (reference sequence). CDR3 amino acids: CASNVGRETQYF. The CDR3 bases are TGTGCCAGCAACGTCGGTCGGGAGACCCAGTACTTC.

The chain carries TRBV28 and TRBJ1-5; 8 nucleotides match TRBD1. Per the germline V gene, CDR1 is MDHEN and CDR2 is SYDVKM. Trimming cost V 5 bases and J 2 bases; bases outside gene matches: 8. The CDR3 runs 16 residues. The CDR3 bases are TGTGCCAGCAGTGAGGGCCCGACAGGGGGCAATCAGCCCCAGCATTTT. Translation gives CASSEGPTGGNQPQHF.